The clone carrying this T cell receptor (beta chain) was counted a few times. The antigen is undetermined. The entry originates in a study of post-analysis software for immune sequencing data. Study-wide findings and caveats: In patients, TRBV5-6, TRBV5-1 and TRBV20-1 belonged to roughly five TRBV segments found more frequently than in controls.

J was trimmed by 3 bases and V by 1 base; bases with no gene match: 5. The CDR3 is 15 amino acids. Germline V gene sequence: CDR1 DFQATT, CDR2 SNEGSKA (reference sequence). The library was made from cDNA and included unique molecular identifiers. TCRdb re-called the PCR reads with MiXCR, one entry per CDR3 protein. The sample has approximately 730,000 distinct CDR3 sequences; roughly 27% are singletons. Sample: blood. This sequence originates from a girl aged 5-17 years with multiple sclerosis. The J gene is TRBJ2-3, the V gene TRBV20-1; TRBD2 agrees at 9 bases. CDR3 residues: CSARVAGGQTDTQYF. CDR3 nucleotides: TGCAGTGCTAGAGTGGCGGGAGGGCAGACAGATACGCAGTATTTT.